This T cell receptor beta chain was found in a study of blood T cell repertoires in COVID-19. Across the whole study: From the United States, Italy and Spain came samples of acute and convalescent COVID-19. PBMCs, B-cell-depleted T cells, or T cells were the source of the cDNA or gDNA that made up the material.

In the source study's methods: It was from reference gene primer amplification that nucleated cell counts were estimated. Data came from immunoSEQ multiplex PCR; TCRdb stores just in-frame clones and leaves some out. The V and J calls and clone size are taken from that table; D and trimming were inferred from the DNA. The sample contains tens of thousands of clones, 80% to 90% of which appear only once. V lost 6 bases and J 7 bases, leaving 9 bases between the germline ends. Germline CDR1 reads DFQATT; CDR2 reads SNEGSKA (reference sequence). This CDR3 region has 10 residues. Sequencing was done on a sample of peripheral blood. The chain combines TRBV20-1 with TRBJ1-2; D perhaps matches TRBD1 (5 bases). This TCR was sampled from a woman between 70 and 85 years old with acute or convalescent COVID-19. The CDR3 reads CSAGRGGYTF. The CDR3 DNA reads TGCAGTGCCGGGAGGGGTGGCTACACCTTC.